The 7 T cell receptor beta chains in this list originate from one sample, sequenced in a study of T-cell reconstitution after alpha-beta-depleted transplantation in children. Construction of the TCRbeta library involved unique molecular identifiers. Using its own MiXCR run on the PCR reads, TCRdb lists one record per CDR3 protein. Here the sample spans about 610,000 distinct CDR3 sequences, about 10% being singletons. This specimen consisted of PBMCs from the stem cell graft donor, obtained from the stem cell graft. These receptors were taken from a human donor who donated a stem cell graft to a child with acute myeloid leukemia.

The chain carries TRBV28 and TRBJ1-2, with a weak D call TRBD1 (5 bases). The CDR3 extends over 12 amino acids. V was pared by 5 bases and J by 7 bases, with 11 bases between. Germline lookup yields CDR1 MDHEN and CDR2 SYDVKM. CDR3 residues: CASSPSQGGYTF. The CDR3 DNA follows: TGTGCCAGCAGTCCGTCCCAGGGTGGCTACACCTTC.

In this sample, this clonotype turned up many times. The CDR3 is CSASMAGRTGELFF. CDR3 DNA sequence: TGCAGTGCTAGTATGGCAGGTCGCACCGGGGAGCTGTTTTTT. The chain joins TRBV20-1 to TRBJ2-2; the D is unclear. The length of the CDR3 is 14 residues. Trimming cost V 3 bases and J 4 bases, with 12 bases left between them. Germline V lookup: CDR1 DFQATT, CDR2 SNEGSKA (reference sequence).

This clonotype has ten or more counts. V and J are TRBV7-6 and TRBJ1-3; D gene uncertain. The CDR3 sequence is 15 residues long. Trimming pared 0 bases from V and 4 bases from J, leaving 10 bases between. Germline V CDR1 and CDR2: SGHVS, FNYEAQ. For the CDR3, the DNA is TGTGCCAGCAGCTTAGCGCAAGGGAACGGAAACACCATATATTTT. Translating it yields CASSLAQGNGNTIYF.

This clonotype was counted a few times. The rearrangement uses TRBV6-2 or TRBV6-3 and TRBJ2-1; no clear D gene. Between the trimmed V and J ends, which lost 7 bases and 4 bases, there was a span of 8 bases. The CDR3 length is 12 residues. CDR1 MNHEY and CDR2 SVGEGT come from the germline V gene. The CDR3 nucleotides read TGTGCCAGCACTACAAGTTACAATGAGCAGTTCTTC. Its translation: CASTTSYNEQFF.

This rearrangement joins TRBV25-1 to TRBJ2-5, with a tentative D call TRBD1 (6 bases). Germline V gene sequence: CDR1 MGHDK, CDR2 SYGVNS. Between the trimmed V and J ends, which lost 3 bases and 5 bases, there was a span of 13 bases. CDR3 size: 14 residues. CDR3 in amino acids: CASSDRGRWETQYF. As DNA, the CDR3 is TGTGCCAGCAGTGACAGGGGACGTTGGGAGACCCAGTACTTC.

The table lists this clonotype with a few counts. The chain combines TRBV7-2 with TRBJ2-7; TRBD1 matches at 7 bases. Germline CDR1 reads SGHTA; CDR2 reads FQGNSA. V trimming: 8 bases; J trimming: 3 bases; junction bases outside the gene matches: 7. The CDR3 sequence is 13 residues long. The CDR3 bases are TGTGCCAGCCAAATTTCAGGGGGCTACGAGCAGTACTTC. It codes for CASQISGGYEQYF.

This clonotype has only a few counts. This chain joins TRBV7-9 and TRBJ2-1; 7 nucleotides line up with TRBD2. CDR3 size: 15 residues. Trimming took 4 bases from V and 4 from J; bases not matched to a gene: 7. The germline V gene has CDR1 SEHNR and CDR2 FQNEAQ (reference sequence). CDR3 sequence reads: CASSWEGRSYNEQFF. The CDR3, as DNA: TGTGCCAGCAGCTGGGAGGGCCGGAGTTACAATGAGCAGTTCTTC.